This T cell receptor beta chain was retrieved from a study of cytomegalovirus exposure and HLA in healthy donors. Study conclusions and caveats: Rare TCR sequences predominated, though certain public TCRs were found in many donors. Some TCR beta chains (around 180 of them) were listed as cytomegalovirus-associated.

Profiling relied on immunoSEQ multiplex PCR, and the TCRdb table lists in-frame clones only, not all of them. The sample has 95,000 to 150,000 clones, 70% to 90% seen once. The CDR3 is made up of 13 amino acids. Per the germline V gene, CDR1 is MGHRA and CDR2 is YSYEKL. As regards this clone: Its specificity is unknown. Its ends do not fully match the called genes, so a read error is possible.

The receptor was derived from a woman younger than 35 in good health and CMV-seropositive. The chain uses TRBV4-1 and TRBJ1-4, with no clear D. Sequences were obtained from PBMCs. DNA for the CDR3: TGCGCCAGCAGCCAAGCCACCTCCAAGCGGTTGCTCTTT. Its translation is CASSQATSKRLLF.